This TCR beta chain came from a study of blood T cell repertoires in COVID-19. The cohort comprised adults aged about 18 to 100 years residing in about 25 US areas. Cohort assignment relied on participant-reported clinical history. Study processing details: Nucleated cell number was recorded as an estimate derived from reference gene primer amplification. Libraries were prepared by immunoSEQ multiplex PCR; TCRdb keeps only in-frame clonotypes and omits some of them. The V and J calls and clone size come from that table; D and trimming were worked out from the DNA. This table has about 130,000 clones, about 80% appearing once. From germline, CDR1 is SGHNT and CDR2 YYREEE (reference sequence). This CDR3 region has 15 residues. Between the trimmed V and J ends, which lost 4 bases and 3 bases, there was a span of 16 bases.

This receptor was identified in a man over 45 who had recovered from COVID-19. Sequences were obtained from PBMCs or T cells enriched from blood (not recorded which). The rearrangement joins TRBV5-4 to TRBJ1-1, with a weak D call TRBD1 (6 bases). The CDR3 loop is CASSRVGGLDTEAFF. CDR3 nucleotides: TGTGCCAGCAGCCGAGTCGGGGGGCTCGACACTGAAGCTTTCTTT.